One T cell receptor beta chain is described in this entry. Libraries were prepared by immunoSEQ multiplex PCR; TCRdb keeps only in-frame clonotypes and omits some of them. The data show tens of thousands of clones, with roughly 92% seen just once and roughly 1.1% held by the top ten. CDR3 size: 13 residues. The germline V gene encodes CDR1 LNHDA and CDR2 SQIVND (reference sequence). V was shortened by 0 bases and J by 9 bases, with 9 bases between the two germline ends. These data are taken from a study of T cell changes during pregnancy in multiple sclerosis. The TCR was taken from a female donor with multiple sclerosis, enrolled in a pregnancy study. The rearrangement joins TRBV19 to TRBJ1-5, with no clear D. The sequences come from peripheral blood, collected in the third trimester of pregnancy. DNA for the CDR3: TGTGCCAGTAGTATAGAGGGGAGCGGGCCCCAGCATTTT. This gives the protein CASSIEGSGPQHF.